Listed here is a single TCR beta chain. What it binds is not known. At one end the junction does not follow the germline gene, possibly because of a read error. This specimen comes from a study of CD8 T cells in ankylosing spondylitis. General study findings and limits: In synovial fluid and blood from reactive arthritis, some motif variants were previously reported. The clones that were linked to disease were reported to be significantly enriched in matched synovial fluid samples from ankylosing spondylitis patients. Made up of 7 to 9 highly homologous variants, a TCR beta motif appeared characteristic of ankylosing spondylitis blood. Disease-associated clonotypes exhibited CD8+ identity and were relatively infrequent in peripheral blood.

Quantitative 5'-RACE with molecular barcodes generated TCR beta libraries. TCRdb analysed the 5' RACE reads with MiXCR anew, one entry per CDR3 protein. The sample contains fewer than 550,000 distinct CDR3 sequences, about 5.7% of which appear only once. The CDR3 covers 16 residues. In germline, CDR1 is LGHNA, CDR2 YNFKEQ. Sample: blood, either unsorted or a sorted T cell fraction (not recorded which). The chain links TRBV4-2 to TRBJ2-2; 7 bases are shared with TRBD1. This clonotype was sampled from a male donor with ankylosing spondylitis. In DNA, the CDR3 is TGTGCCGGCAGCCAAGAGGGGGCTCGGTACACCGGGGAGCTGTTTTTT. It specifies CAGSQEGARYTGELFF.